The T cell receptor beta chain described here comes from a study of T cell repertoires in cytomegalovirus infection. Study summary: A matching HLA type, together with CMV infection, was signaled by public TCR beta signatures. Study-wide results and caveats: The cumulative frequency of public TCR beta families identified carriers of CMV plus the relevant HLA.

The CDR3 contains 16 residues. Trimming took 0 bases from V and 4 from J; bases not matched to a gene: 7. Germline loops: CDR1 LGHNA, CDR2 YNFKEQ. This clonotype was seen more than once but under ten times. Its target is unknown. TCRdb fed the reads into MiXCR, producing one record per CDR3 protein. The table has some 800,000 distinct CDR3 sequences, roughly 29% seen once. The V gene is TRBV4-2, the J gene TRBJ2-7; 9 nucleotides align to TRBD2. This TCR was recovered from a human donor in good health (CMV status not recorded). Some clones in this sample may be carry-over from other donors' samples. The sample here was cultured CD8+ T cells from PBMCs, taken from culture after CMV antigen stimulation. CDR3: CASSQEPSGVLYEQYF. The CDR3 DNA reads TGTGCCAGCAGCCAAGAACCTAGCGGGGTCCTATACGAGCAGTACTTC.